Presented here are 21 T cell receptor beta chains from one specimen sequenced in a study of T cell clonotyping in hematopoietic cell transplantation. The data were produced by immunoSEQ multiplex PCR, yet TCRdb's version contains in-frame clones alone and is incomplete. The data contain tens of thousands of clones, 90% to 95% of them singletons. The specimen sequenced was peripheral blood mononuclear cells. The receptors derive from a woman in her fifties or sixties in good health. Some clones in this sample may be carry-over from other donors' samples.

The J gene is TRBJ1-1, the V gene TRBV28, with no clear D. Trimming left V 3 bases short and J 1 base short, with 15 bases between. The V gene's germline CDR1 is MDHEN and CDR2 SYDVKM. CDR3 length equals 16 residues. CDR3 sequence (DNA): TGTGCCAGCAGTTTGTCAGGTGTTCTCGGGAACACTGAAGCTTTCTTT. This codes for CASSLSGVLGNTEAFF.

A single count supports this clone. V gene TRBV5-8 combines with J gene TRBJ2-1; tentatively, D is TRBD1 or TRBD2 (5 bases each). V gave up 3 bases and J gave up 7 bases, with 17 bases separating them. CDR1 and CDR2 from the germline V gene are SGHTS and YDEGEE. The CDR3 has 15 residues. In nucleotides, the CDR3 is TGTGCCAGCAGCTCCCGGGACGGAATATTGAATGAGCAGTTCTTC. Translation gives CASSSRDGILNEQFF.

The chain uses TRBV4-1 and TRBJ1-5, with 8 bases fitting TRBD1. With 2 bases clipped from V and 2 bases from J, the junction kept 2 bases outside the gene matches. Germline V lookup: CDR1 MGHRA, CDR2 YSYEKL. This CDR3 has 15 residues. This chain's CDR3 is CASSQKGQGNQPQHF. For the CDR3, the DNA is TGCGCCAGCAGCCAAAAGGGACAGGGCAATCAGCCCCAGCATTTT.

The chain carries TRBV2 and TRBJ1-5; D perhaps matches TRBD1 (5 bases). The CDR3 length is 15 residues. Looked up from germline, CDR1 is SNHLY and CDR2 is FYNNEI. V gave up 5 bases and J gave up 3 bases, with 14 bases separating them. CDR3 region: CASSRDAQTNQPQHF. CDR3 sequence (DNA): TGTGCCAGCAGTCGGGACGCCCAAACCAATCAGCCCCAGCATTTT.

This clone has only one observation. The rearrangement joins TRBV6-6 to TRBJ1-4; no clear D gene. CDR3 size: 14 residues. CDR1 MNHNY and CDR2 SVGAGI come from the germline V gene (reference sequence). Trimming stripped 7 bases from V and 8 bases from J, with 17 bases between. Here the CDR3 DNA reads TGTGCCAGCAAGGAGAAGATCTTAGGCGAAAAACTGTTTTTT. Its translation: CASKEKILGEKLFF.

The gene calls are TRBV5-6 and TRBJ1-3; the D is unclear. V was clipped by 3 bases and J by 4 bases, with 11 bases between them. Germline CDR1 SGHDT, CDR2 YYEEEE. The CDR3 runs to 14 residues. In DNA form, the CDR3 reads TGTGCCAGCAGCTCGGTGCAGAGAGGAAACACCATATATTTT. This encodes CASSSVQRGNTIYF.

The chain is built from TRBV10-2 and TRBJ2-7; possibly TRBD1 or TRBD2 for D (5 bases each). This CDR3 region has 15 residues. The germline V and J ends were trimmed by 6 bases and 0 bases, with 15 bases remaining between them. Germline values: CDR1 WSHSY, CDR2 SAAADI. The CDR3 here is CASSSGTESSYEQYF. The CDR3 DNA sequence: TGCGCCAGCAGCTCCGGGACCGAGAGCTCCTACGAGCAGTACTTC.

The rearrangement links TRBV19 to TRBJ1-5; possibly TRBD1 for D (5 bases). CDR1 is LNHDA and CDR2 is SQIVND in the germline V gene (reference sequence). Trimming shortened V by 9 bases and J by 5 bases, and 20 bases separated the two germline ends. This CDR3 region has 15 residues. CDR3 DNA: TGTGCCAGCAAGCTGAATTCGGGGGAGGATCAGCCCCAGCATTTT. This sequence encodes CASKLNSGEDQPQHF.

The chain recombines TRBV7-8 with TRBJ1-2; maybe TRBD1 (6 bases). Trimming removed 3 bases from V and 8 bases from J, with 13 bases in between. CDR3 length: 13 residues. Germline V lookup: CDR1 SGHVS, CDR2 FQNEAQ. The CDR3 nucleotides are TGTGCCAGCAGCTTTCAGGGGCGGGAGGGCTACACCTTC. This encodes CASSFQGREGYTF.

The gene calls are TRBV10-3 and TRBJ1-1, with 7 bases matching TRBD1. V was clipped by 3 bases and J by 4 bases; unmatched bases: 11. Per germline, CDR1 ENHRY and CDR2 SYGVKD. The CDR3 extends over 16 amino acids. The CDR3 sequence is CAISDQQGSPLTEAFF. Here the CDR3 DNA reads TGTGCCATCAGTGACCAACAGGGGTCCCCCCTCACTGAAGCTTTCTTT.

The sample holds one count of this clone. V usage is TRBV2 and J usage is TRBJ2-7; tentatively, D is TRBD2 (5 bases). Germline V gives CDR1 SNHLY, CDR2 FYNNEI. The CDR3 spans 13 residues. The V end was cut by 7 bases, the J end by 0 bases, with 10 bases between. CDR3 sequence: CASKEGASYEQYF. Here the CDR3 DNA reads TGTGCCAGCAAAGAGGGAGCCTCCTACGAGCAGTACTTC.

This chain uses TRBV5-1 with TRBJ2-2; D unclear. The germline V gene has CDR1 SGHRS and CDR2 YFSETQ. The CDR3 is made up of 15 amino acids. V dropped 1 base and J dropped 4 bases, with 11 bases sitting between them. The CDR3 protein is CASSLSTVSTGELFF. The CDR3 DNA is TGCGCCAGCAGCTTGTCCACCGTGAGCACCGGGGAGCTGTTTTTT.

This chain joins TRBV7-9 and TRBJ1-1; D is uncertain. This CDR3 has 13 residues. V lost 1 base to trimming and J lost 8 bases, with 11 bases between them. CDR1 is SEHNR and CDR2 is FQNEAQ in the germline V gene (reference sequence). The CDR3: CASSLDIRAEAFF. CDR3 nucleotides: TGTGCCAGCAGCTTAGACATTCGTGCCGAAGCTTTCTTT. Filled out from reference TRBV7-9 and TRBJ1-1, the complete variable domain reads DTGVSQNPRHKITKRGQNVTFRCDPISEHNRLYWYRQTLGQGPEFLTYFQNEAQLEKSRLLSDRFSAERPKGSFSTLEIQRTEQGDSAMYLCASSLDIRAEAFFGQGTRLTVV.

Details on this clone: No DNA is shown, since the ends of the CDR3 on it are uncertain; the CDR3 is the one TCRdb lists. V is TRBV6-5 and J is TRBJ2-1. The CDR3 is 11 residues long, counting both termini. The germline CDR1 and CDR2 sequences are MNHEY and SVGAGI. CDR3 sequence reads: CASTVRRAQFF.

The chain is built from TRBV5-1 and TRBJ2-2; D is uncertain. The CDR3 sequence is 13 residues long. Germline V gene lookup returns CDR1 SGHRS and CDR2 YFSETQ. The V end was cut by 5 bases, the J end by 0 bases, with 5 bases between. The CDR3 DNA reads TGCGCCAGCAGTTTCCCGAACACCGGGGAGCTGTTTTTT. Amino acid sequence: CASSFPNTGELFF.

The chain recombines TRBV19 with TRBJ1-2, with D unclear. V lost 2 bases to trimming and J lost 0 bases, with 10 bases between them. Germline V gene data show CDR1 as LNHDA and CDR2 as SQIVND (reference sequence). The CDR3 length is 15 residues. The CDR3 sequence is CASSIFGTTNYGYTF. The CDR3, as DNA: TGTGCCAGTAGTATATTCGGAACCACTAACTATGGCTACACCTTC.

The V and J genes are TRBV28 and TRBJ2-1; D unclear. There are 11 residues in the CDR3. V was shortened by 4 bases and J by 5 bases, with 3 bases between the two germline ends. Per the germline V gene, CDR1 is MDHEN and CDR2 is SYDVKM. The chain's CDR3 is CASSYNNEQFF. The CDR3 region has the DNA TGTGCCAGCAGTTATAACAATGAGCAGTTCTTC.

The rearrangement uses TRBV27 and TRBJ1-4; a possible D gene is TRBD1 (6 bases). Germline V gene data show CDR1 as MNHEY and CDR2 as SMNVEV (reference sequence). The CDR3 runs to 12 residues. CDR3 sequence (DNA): TGTCCCAAGTGCGGGGGCCGGAAAAAACTGTTTTTT. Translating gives CPKCGGRKKLFF. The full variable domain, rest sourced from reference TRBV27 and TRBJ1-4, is EAQVTQNPRYLITVTGKKLTVTCSQNMNHEYMSWYRQDPGLGLRQIYYSMNVEVTDKGDVPEGYKVSRKEKRNFPLILESPSPNQTSLYFCPKCGGRKKLFFGSGTQLSVL.

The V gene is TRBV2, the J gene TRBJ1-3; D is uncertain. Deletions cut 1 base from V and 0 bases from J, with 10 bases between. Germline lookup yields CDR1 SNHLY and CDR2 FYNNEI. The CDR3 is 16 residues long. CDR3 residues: CASSEEGTSSGNTIYF. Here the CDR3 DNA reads TGTGCCAGCAGTGAAGAGGGCACCTCCTCTGGAAACACCATATATTTT.

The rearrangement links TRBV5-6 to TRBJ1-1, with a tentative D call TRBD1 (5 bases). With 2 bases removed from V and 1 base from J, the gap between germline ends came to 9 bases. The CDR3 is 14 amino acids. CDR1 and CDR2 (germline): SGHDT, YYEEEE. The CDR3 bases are TGTGCCAGCAGCTTTGGGGCAGGGAACACTGAAGCTTTCTTT. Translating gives CASSFGAGNTEAFF.

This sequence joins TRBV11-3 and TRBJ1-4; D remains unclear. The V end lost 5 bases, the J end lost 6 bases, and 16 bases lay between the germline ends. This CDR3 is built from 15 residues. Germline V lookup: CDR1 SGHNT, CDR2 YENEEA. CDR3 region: CASSARGGVDEKLFF. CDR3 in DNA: TGTGCCAGCAGCGCCCGAGGAGGAGTGGATGAAAAACTGTTTTTT. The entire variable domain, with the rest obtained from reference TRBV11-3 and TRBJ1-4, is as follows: EAGVVQSPRYKIIEKKQPVAFWCNPISGHNTLYWYLQNLGQGPELLIRYENEEAVDDSQLPKDRFSAERLKGVDSTLKIQPAELGDSAVYLCASSARGGVDEKLFFGSGTQLSVL.